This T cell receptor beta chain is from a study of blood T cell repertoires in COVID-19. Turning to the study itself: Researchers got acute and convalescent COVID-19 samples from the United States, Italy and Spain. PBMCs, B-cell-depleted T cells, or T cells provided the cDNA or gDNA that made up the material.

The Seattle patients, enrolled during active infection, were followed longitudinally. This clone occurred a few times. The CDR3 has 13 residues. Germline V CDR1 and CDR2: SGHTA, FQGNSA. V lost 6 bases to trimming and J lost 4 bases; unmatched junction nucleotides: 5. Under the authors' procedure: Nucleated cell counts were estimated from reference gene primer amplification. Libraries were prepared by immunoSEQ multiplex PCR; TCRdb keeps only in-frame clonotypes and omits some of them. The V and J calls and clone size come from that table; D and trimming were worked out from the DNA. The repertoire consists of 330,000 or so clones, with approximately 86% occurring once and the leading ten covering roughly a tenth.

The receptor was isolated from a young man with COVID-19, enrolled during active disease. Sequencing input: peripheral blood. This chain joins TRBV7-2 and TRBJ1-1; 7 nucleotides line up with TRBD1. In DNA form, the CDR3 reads TGTGCCAGCAGTTTGACAGGGATCACTGAAGCTTTCTTT. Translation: CASSLTGITEAFF.